This T cell receptor (beta chain) was found in a study of blood T cell repertoires in COVID-19 (dated by TCRdb to about 2020). As for the study more broadly: The collaborator samples originated in the United States, Italy and Spain and spanned the acute and convalescent phases of COVID-19. A de-identified subject ID, COVID-19 status, age in years and sex were almost always included in the sample metadata. The dataset comprised deeply sampled blood TCRbeta repertoires from subjects exposed to, actively infected with, or recovered from COVID-19. Samples were obtained from the ongoing ImmuneRACE study (first 160 participants) and from 1,000 to 1,500 subjects provided by 6 global collaborators. The repertoires were made available in a free public database intended to serve as a resource for research on the immune response to SARS-CoV-2. HLA class I and class II types, where available, came from metadata supplied by the sample provider rather than from assay-based typing. The material from the prospective study consisted of cDNA or gDNA derived from T cells, B-cell-depleted T cells, or PBMCs.

The immunoSEQ Assay, a bias-controlled multiplex PCR, was used to amplify TCRbeta CDR3 regions from genomic DNA. Per the authors' processing: The number of nucleated cells in each sample was estimated from the amplification of reference gene primers within the assay. To quantify the absolute abundance of each unique TCRbeta CDR3 rearrangement, sequence reads were collapsed and filtered. For each sample, productive Simpson clonality was calculated by taking the square root of Simpson's diversity index across productive rearrangements. TCRdb obtained this table from immuneACCESS and retained in-frame rearrangements with V and J assigned. These tables miss some clones; where compared with another copy, unresolved V genes account for less than half of the shortfall, and the remainder is unexplained. Clone size and the V and J calls come from that table; the DNA yielded D and trimming. The sample includes roughly 430,000 clones, with nearly 90% observed a single time. Of the sample, roughly 2% falls within the top ten clones.

CDR1 and CDR2 were assigned from the germline V gene (reference sequence) as SGHKS and YYEKEE. V is pared back by 1 base and J by 4 bases, with 12 bases lying between the germline termini. The CDR3 runs 16 residues from the cysteine to the phenylalanine. Just CDR3 DNA is preserved here, 48 bases in frame from base 1. What the study reported, not specific to this receptor: How much clinical and demographic metadata was included differed by source and by participant, and the metadata was provided uncurated.

A note on this clone: The target of this receptor is not known. Base qualities are not provided; no much larger clone lies one nucleotide away.

Participants in the prospective study were aged roughly 18 to 95 years, lived in about two dozen United States geographic areas, and enrolled through a virtual design. To assign participants to cohorts, the prospective study relied on clinical history that participants themselves reported in a screening survey and a study questionnaire. Mobile phlebotomists in the prospective study collected whole blood, serum and a nasopharyngeal or oropharyngeal swab from every participant. Over a roughly 2-month period, participants in the prospective study had the option of providing additional blood draws and questionnaires. Before DNA extraction, prospective study blood samples were shipped either frozen or at room temperature.

The origin of this receptor is a woman in her thirties or forties with acute COVID-19. Sequenced: PBMCs or T cells enriched from blood (not recorded which). The chain is made from TRBV5-5 and TRBJ1-6; 5 matching bases give a weak D call of TRBD1. The CDR3 has the sequence CASSLITGLYNSPLHF. The nucleotide sequence reads as follows: TGTGCCAGCAGCTTGATTACAGGTTTATATAATTCACCCCTCCACTTT.